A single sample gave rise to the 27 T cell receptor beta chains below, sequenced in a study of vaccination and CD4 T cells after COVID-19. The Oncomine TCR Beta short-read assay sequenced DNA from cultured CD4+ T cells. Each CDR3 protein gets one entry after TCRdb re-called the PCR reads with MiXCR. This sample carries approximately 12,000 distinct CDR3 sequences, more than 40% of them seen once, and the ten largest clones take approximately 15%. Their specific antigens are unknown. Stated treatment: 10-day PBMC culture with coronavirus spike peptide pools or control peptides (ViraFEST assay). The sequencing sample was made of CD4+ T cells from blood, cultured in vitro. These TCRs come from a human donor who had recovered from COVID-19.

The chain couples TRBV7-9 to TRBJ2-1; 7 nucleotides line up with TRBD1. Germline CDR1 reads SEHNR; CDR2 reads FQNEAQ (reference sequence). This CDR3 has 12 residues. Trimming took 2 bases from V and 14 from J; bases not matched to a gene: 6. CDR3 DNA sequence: TGTGCCAGCAGCTTACTCGGACAGGAAAAGTTCTTC. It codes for CASSLLGQEKFF.

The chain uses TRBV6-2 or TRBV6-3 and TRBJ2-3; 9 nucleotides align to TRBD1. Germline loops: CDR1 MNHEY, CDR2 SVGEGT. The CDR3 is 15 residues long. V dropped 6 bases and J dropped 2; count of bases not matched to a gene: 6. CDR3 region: CASSPGTGHTDTQYF. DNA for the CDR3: TGTGCCAGCAGCCCCGGGACAGGGCACACAGATACGCAGTATTTT.

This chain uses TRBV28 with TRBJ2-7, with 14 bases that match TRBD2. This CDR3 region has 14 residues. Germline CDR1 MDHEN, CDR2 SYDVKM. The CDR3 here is CVARGTSGSYEQYF. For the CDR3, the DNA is TGTGTCGCACGCGGGACTAGCGGGAGTTACGAGCAGTACTTC.

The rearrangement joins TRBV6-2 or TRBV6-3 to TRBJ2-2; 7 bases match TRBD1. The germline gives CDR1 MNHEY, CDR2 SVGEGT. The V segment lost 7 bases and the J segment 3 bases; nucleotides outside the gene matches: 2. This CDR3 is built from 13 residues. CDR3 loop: CASNRGHTGELFF. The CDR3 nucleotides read TGTGCCAGCAATAGGGGGCACACCGGGGAGCTGTTTTTT.

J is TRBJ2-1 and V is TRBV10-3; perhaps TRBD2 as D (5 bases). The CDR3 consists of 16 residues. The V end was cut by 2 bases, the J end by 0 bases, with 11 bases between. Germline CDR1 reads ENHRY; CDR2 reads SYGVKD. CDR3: CAISEGLSISYNEQFF. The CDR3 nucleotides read TGTGCCATCAGTGAGGGACTCTCCATCTCCTACAATGAGCAGTTCTTC.

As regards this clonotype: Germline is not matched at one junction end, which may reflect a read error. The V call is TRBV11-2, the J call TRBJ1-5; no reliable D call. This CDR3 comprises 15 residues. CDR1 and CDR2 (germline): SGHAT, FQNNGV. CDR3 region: CASSQVPGWNQPQHF. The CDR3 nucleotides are TGCGCCAGCAGCCAAGTTCCGGGTTGGAATCAGCCCCAGCATTTT. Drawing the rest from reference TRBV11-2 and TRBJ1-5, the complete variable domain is EAGVAQSPRYKIIEKRQSVAFWCNPISGHATLYWYQQILGQGPKLLIQFQNNGVVDDSQLPKDRFSAERLKGVDSTLKIQPAKLEDSAVYLCASSQVPGWNQPQHFGDGTRLSIL.

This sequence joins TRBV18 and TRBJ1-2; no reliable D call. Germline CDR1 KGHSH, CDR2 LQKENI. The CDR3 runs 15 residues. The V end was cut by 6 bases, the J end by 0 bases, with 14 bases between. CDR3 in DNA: TGTGCCAGCTCCGGGGTAACCTCGGCTAACTATGGCTACACCTTC. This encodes CASSGVTSANYGYTF.

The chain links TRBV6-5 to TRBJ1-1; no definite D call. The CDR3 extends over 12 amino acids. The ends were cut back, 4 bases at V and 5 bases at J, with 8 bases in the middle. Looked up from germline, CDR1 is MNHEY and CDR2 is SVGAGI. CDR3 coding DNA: TGTGCCAGCAGTTCCACGAGGACTGAAGCTTTCTTT. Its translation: CASSSTRTEAFF.

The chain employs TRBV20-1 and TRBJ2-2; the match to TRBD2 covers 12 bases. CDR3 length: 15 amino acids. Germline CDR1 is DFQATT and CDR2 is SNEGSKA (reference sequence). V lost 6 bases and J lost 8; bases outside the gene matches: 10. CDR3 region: CSANPTSGSTGELFF. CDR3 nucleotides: TGCAGTGCCAATCCGACTAGCGGGAGTACTGGGGAGCTGTTTTTT.

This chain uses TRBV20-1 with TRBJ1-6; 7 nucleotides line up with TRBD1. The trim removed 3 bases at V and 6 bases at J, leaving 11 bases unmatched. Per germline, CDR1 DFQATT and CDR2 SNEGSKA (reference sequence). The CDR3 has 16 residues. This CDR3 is CSASERGTAFNSPLHF. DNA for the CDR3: TGCAGTGCTAGCGAGCGGGGGACAGCATTTAATTCACCCCTCCACTTT.

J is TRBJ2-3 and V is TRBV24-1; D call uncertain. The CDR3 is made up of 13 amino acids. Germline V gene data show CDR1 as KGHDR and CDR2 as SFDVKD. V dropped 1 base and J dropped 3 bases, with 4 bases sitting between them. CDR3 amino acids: CATSDFQTDTQYF. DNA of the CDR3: TGTGCCACCAGTGATTTCCAGACAGATACGCAGTATTTT.

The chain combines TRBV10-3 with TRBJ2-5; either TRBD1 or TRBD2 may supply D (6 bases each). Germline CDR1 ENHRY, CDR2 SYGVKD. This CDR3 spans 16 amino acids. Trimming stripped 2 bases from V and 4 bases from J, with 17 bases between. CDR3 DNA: TGTGCCATCAGTGAGGGAGGGGGATCCGGGCGAGAGACCCAGTACTTC. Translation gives CAISEGGGSGRETQYF.

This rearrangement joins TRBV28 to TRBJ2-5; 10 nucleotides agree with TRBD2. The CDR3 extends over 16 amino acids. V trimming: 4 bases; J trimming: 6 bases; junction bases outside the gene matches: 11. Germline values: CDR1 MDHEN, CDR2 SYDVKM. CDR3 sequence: CASSSSLAGVRQTQYF. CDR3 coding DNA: TGTGCCAGCAGTTCAAGTCTAGCGGGAGTAAGACAGACCCAGTACTTC.

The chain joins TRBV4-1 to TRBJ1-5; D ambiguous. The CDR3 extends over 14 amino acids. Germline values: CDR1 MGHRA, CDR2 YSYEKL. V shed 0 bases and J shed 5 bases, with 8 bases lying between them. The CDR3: CASSQEVQDQPQHF. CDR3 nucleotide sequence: TGCGCCAGCAGCCAAGAGGTCCAGGATCAGCCCCAGCATTTT.

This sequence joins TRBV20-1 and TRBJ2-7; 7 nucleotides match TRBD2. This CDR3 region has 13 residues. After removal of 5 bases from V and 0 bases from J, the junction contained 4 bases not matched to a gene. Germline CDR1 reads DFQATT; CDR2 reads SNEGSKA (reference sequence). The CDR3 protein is CSAPASGSYEQYF. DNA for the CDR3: TGCAGTGCTCCCGCTAGCGGCTCCTACGAGCAGTACTTC.

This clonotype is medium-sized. CDR3 sequence reads: CASSLRPQHF. For the CDR3, the DNA is TGTGCCAGCAGTCTACGGCCCCAGCATTTT. J is TRBJ1-5 and V is TRBV27; D is uncertain. CDR1 and CDR2 (germline): MNHEY, SMNVEV (reference sequence). This CDR3 is built from 10 residues. V shed 5 bases and J shed 9 bases, with 5 bases lying between them.

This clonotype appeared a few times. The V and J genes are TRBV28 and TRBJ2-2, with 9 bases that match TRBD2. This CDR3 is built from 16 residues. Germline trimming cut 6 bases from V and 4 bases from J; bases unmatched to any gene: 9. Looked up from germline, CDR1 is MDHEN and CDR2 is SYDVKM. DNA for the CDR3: TGTGCCAGCAGGGTAGCGGGAGCGGTTCCCACCGGGGAGCTGTTTTTT. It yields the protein CASRVAGAVPTGELFF.

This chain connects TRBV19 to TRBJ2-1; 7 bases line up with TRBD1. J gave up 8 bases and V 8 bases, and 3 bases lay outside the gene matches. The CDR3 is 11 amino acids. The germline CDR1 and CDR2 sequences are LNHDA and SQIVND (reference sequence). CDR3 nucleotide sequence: TGTGCCAGTGGGGACAGATATGAGCAGTTCTTC. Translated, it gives CASGDRYEQFF.

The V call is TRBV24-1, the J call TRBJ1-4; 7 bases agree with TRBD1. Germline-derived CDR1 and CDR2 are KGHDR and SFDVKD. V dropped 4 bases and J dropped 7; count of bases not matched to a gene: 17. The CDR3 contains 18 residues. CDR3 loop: CATSDLPPRTGFGEKLFF. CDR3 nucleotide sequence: TGTGCCACCAGTGACTTACCCCCTCGGACAGGCTTTGGTGAAAAACTGTTTTTT.

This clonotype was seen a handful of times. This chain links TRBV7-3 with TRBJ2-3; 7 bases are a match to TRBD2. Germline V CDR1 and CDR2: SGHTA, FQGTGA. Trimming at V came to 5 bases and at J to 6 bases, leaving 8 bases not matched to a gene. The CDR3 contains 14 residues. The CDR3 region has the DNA TGTGCCAGCAGCCCAGGACTAGGCCTGGATACGCAGTATTTT. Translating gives CASSPGLGLDTQYF.

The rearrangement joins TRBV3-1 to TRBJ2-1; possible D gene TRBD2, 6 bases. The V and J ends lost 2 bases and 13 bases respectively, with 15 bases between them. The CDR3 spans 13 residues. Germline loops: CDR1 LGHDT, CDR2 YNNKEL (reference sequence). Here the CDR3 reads CASSQLSGVAQFF. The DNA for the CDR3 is TGTGCCAGCAGCCAATTATCGGGGGTAGCTCAGTTCTTC.

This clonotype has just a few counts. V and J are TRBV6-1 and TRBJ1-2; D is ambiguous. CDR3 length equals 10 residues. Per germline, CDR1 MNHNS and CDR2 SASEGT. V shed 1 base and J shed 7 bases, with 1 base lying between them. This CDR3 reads CASSEVGYTF. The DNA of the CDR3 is TGTGCCAGCAGTGAAGTTGGCTACACCTTC.

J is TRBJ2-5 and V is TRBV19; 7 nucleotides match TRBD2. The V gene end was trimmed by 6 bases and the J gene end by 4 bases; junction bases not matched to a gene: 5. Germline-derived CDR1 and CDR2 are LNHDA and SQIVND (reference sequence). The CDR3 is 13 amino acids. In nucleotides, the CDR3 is TGTGCCAGTAGGGGGGGGTACCGAGAGACCCAGTACTTC. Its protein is CASRGGYRETQYF.

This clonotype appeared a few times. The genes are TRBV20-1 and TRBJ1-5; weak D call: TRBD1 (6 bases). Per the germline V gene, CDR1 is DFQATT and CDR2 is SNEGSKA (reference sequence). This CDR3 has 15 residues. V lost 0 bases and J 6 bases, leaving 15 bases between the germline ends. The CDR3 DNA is TGCAGTGCTAGAGAGGGGGGGGGCGAGGGTCAGCCCCAGCATTTT. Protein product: CSAREGGGEGQPQHF.

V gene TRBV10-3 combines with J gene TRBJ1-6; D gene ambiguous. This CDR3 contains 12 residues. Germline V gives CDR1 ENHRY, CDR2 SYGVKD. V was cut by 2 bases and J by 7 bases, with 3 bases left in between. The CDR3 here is CAISEGNSPLHF. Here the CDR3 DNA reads TGTGCCATCAGTGAGGGGAATTCACCCCTCCACTTT.

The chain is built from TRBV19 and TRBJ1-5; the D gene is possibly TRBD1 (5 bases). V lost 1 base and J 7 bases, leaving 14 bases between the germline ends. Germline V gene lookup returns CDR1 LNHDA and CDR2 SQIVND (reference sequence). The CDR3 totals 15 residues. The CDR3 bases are TGTGCCAGTAGTATAGCTAGGGGCGCGGGACAGCCCCAGCATTTT. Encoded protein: CASSIARGAGQPQHF. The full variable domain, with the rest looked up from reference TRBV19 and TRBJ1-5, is DGGITQSPKYLFRKEGQNVTLSCEQNLNHDAMYWYRQDPGQGLRLIYYSQIVNDFQKGDIAEGYSVSREKKESFPLTVTSAQKNPTAFYLCASSIARGAGQPQHFGDGTRLSIL.

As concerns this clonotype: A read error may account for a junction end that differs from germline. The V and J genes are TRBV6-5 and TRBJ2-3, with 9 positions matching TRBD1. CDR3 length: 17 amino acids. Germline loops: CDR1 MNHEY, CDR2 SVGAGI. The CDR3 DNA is TGTGCCAACAGTTACAGACACAGGGGGCGCAGCACAGATACGCAGTATTTT. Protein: CANSYRHRGRSTDTQYF.